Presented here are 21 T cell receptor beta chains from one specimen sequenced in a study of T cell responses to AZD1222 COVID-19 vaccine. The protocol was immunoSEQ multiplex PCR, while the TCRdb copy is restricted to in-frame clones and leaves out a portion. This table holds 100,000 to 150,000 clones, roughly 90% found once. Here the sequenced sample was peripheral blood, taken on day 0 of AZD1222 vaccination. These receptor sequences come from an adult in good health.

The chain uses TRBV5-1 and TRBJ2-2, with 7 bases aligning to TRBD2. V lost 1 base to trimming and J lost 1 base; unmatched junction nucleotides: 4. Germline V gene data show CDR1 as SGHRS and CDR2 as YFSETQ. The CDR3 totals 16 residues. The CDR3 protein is CASSLHPSGNTGELFF. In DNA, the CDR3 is TGCGCCAGCAGCTTGCATCCTAGCGGGAACACCGGGGAGCTGTTTTTT. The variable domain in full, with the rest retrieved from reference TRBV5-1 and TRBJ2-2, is KAGVTQTPRYLIKTRGQQVTLSCSPISGHRSVSWYQQTPGQGLQFLFEYFSETQRNKGNFPGRFSGRQFSNSRSEMNVSTLELGDSALYLCASSLHPSGNTGELFFGEGSRLTVL.

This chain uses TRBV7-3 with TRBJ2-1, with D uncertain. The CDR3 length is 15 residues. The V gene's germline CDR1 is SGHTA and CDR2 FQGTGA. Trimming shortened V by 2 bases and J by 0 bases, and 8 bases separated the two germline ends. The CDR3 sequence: CASSLFRSSYNEQFF. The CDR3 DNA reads TGTGCCAGCAGCTTATTCAGGAGCTCCTACAATGAGCAGTTCTTC.

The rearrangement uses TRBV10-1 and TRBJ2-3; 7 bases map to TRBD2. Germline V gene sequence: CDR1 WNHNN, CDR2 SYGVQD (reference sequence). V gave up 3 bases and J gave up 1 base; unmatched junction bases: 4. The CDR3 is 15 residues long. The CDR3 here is CASSDPLAGTDTQYF. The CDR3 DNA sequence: TGCGCCAGCAGTGATCCGCTAGCGGGCACAGATACGCAGTATTTT.

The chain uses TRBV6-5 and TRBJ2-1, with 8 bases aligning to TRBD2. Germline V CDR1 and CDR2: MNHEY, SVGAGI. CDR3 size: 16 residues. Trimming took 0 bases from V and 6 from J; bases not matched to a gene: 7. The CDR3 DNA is TGTGCCAGCAGTTACTCGTCCGGGAGGGGGGCCAATGAGCAGTTCTTC. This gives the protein CASSYSSGRGANEQFF.

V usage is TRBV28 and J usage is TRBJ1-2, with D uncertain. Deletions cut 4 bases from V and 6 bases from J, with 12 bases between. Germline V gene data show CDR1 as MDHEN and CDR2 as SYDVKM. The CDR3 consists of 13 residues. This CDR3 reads CASSSPRTHGYTF. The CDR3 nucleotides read TGTGCCAGCAGTTCCCCCCGGACCCATGGCTACACCTTC.

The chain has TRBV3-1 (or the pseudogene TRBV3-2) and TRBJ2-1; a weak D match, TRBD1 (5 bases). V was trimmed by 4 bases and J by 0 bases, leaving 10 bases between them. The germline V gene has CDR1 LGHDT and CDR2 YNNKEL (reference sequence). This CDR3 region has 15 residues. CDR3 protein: CASSRGGSSYNEQFF. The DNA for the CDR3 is TGTGCCAGCAGCCGGGGCGGTAGCTCCTACAATGAGCAGTTCTTC.

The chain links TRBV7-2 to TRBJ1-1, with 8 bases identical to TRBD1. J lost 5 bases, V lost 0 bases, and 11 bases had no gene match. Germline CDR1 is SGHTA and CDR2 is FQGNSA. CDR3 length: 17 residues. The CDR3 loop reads CASSLARAGGGGTEAFF. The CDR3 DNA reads TGTGCCAGCAGCTTAGCCCGGGCAGGGGGCGGTGGGACTGAAGCTTTCTTT.

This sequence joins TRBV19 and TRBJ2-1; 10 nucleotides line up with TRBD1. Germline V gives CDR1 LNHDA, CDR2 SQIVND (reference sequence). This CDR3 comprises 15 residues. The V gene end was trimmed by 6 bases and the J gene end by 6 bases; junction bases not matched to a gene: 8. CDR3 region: CASSLRDRGSNEQFF. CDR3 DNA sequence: TGTGCCAGTAGCCTCCGGGACAGGGGCTCCAATGAGCAGTTCTTC.

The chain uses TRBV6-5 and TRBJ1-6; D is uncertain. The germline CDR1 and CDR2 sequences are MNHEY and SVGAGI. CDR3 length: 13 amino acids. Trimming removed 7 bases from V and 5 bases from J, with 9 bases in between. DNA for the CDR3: TGTGCCAGCATGGAACATAATAATTCACCCCTCCACTTT. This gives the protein CASMEHNNSPLHF.

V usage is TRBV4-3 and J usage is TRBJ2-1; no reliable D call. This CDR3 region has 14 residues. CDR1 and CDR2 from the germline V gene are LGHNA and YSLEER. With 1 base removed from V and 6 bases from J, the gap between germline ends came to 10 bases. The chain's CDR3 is CASSQGVSSNEQFF. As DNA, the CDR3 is TGCGCCAGCAGCCAAGGGGTAAGCTCCAATGAGCAGTTCTTC.

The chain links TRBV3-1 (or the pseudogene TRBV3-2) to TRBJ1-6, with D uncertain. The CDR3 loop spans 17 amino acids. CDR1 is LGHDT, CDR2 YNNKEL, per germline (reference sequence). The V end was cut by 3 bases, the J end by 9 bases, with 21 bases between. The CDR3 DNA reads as TGTGCCAGCAGCCAGATCGGTTTAGGAGTGGTGGGTTCACCCCTCCACTTT. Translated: CASSQIGLGVVGSPLHF.

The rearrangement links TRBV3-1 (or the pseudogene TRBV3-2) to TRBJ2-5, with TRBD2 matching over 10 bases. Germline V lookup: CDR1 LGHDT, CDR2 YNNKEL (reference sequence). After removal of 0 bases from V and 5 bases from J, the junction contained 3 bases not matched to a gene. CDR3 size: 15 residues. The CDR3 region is CASSQDSSGSETQYF. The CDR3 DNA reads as TGTGCCAGCAGCCAAGATTCTAGCGGGAGTGAGACCCAGTACTTC.

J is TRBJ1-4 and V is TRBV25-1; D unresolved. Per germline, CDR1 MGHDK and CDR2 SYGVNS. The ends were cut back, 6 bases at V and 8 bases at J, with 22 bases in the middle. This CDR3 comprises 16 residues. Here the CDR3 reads CASSALLSLGPEKLFF. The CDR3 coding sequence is TGTGCCAGCAGCGCGCTCCTCAGTCTCGGACCGGAAAAACTGTTTTTT.

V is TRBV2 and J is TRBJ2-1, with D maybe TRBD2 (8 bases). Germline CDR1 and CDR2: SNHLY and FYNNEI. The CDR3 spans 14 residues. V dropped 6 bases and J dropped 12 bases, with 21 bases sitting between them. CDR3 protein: CASSRDRPAGGQFF. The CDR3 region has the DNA TGTGCCAGCAGCCGGGACAGACCTGCGGGGGGGCAGTTCTTC.

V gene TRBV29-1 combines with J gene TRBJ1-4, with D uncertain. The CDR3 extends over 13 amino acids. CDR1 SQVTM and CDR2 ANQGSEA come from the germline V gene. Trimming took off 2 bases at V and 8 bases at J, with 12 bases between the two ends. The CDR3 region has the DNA TGCAGCGTTGAAACTCAGGCCGGGGAAAAACTGTTTTTT. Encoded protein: CSVETQAGEKLFF. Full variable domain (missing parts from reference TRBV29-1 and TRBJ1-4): SAVISQKPSRDICQRGTSLTIQCQVDSQVTMMFWYRQQPGQSLTLIATANQGSEATYESGFVIDKFPISRPNLTFSTLTVSNMSPEDSSIYLCSVETQAGEKLFFGSGTQLSVL.

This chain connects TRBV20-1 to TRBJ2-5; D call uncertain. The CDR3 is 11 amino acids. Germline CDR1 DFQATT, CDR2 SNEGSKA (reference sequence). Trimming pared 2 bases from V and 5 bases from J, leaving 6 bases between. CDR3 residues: CSARREETQYF. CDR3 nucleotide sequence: TGCAGTGCTAGACGTGAGGAGACCCAGTACTTC.

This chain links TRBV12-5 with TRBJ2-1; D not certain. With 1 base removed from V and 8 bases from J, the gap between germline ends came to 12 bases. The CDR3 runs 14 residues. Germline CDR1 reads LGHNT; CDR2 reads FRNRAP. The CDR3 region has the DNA TGTGCTAGTGGTTTGGGGCGGCCTTTGGATGAGCAGTTCTTC. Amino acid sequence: CASGLGRPLDEQFF.

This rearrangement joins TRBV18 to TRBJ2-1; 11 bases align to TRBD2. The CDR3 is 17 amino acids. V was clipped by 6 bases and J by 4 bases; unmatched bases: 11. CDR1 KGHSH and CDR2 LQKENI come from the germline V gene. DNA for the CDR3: TGTGCCAGCTCTCAGACTAGCGGGATTTCAGGGTACAATGAGCAGTTCTTC. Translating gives CASSQTSGISGYNEQFF.

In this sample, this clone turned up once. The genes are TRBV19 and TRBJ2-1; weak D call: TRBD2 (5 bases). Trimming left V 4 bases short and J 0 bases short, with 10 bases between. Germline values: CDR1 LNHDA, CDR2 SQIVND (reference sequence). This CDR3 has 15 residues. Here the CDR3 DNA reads TGTGCCAGTAGTAGGTCGGGGTCCTCCTACAATGAGCAGTTCTTC. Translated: CASSRSGSSYNEQFF.

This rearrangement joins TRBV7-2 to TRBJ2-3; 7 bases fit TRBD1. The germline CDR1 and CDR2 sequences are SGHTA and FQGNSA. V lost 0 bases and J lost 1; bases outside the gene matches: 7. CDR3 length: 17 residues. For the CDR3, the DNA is TGTGCCAGCAGCTTAGCACCGACAGGGTTCGGCACAGATACGCAGTATTTT. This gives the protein CASSLAPTGFGTDTQYF.

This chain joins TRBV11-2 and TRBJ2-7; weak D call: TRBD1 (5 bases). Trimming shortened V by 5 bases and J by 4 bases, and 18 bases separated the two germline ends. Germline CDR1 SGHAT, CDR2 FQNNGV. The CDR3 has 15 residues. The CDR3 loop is CASSVTVDTLYEQYF. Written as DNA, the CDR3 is TGTGCCAGCAGCGTTACTGTGGACACCTTATACGAGCAGTACTTC.